Listed below are T cell receptor beta chains from one sample, sequenced in a study of siplizumab effects on memory and regulatory T cells. Assay: immunoSEQ multiplex PCR; the TCRdb copy retains only in-frame clones and omits some. Among roughly 75,000 clones listed, about 92% were seen once. The sequencing sample was made of CD8+ T cells sorted from blood. The source of these receptors is a human donor in good health. Each CDR3 is given with its conserved first and last residue. The D gene is left open where the match is weak. Expanded clones are given a class, and other clones once, few, many or no size at all.

D	V	size	J	DNA	CDR3
NA	TRBV7-9	NA	TRBJ1-3	TGTGCCAGCAGCTCCTGGACGGACTCTGGAAACACCATATATTTT	CASSSWTDSGNTIYF
NA	TRBV7-9	NA	TRBJ2-7	TGTGCCAGCAGCCCAAGGGACCGCTACGAGCAGTACTTC	CASSPRDRYEQYF
NA	TRBV28	NA	TRBJ2-2	TGTGCCAGCAGTAAAACGGGACCAGCGAACACCGGGGAGCTGTTTTTT	CASSKTGPANTGELFF
NA	TRBV9	few	TRBJ1-1	TGTGCCAGCAGCGTATGGGGGAACACTGAAGCTTTCTTT	CASSVWGNTEAFF
TRBD2	TRBV4-2	NA	TRBJ2-1	TGTGCCAGCAGCCAAGGGGTCGGGGGGTATGAGCAGTTCTTC	CASSQGVGGYEQFF
NA	TRBV7-9	NA	TRBJ2-1	TGTGCCAGCAGCCCGACTAGATGGGGCCTAAATGAGCAGTTCTTC	CASSPTRWGLNEQFF
NA	TRBV19	NA	TRBJ2-1	TGTGCCAGTAGCTCAGGGGTCTCCTACAATGAGCAGTTCTTC	CASSSGVSYNEQFF
NA	TRBV7-3	NA	TRBJ2-1	TGTGCCAGCAGCTTAAGTACAGGTTTCAACAATGAGCAGTTCTTC	CASSLSTGFNNEQFF
NA	TRBV19	NA	TRBJ2-7	TGTGCCAGTAGTAGTACGGGGGACGAGCAGTACTTC	CASSSTGDEQYF
TRBD1	TRBV5-6	once	TRBJ2-7	TGTGCCAGCAGCGCCGGGACAGGGTCCTACGAGCAGTACTTC	CASSAGTGSYEQYF
TRBD2	TRBV2	NA	TRBJ2-5	TGTGCCAGCAGTGAAACTAGCGGGCCCCCGGAGACCCAGTACTTC	CASSETSGPPETQYF